The sequence of this T cell receptor (beta chain) was determined in a study of regulatory T cells in long-lasting Graves disease. Germline loops: CDR1 MNHNS, CDR2 SASEGT. This CDR3 is 16 amino acids long. V shed 6 bases, J shed 4 bases, and the junction held 12 bases outside the gene matches. Building of the TCR beta libraries involved iRepertoire HTBI primers and Arm-PCR of CDR3 regions. TCRdb called the multiplex PCR reads again in MiXCR, with one record for every CDR3 protein. The data contain roughly 450,000 distinct CDR3 sequences, around a fifth of them singletons. Documented time point: persistent/refractory GD, antithyroid drugs over 5 years with positive TRAb. PBMCs provided the RNA from which the TCR library was made.

The sequencing used peripheral blood mononuclear cells (PBMCs), collected when the disease was refractory, from a patient treated with antithyroid drugs. The clonotype was recovered from a female donor with Graves disease. The chain recombines TRBV6-1 with TRBJ1-1; TRBD1 matches 9 bases. CDR3 protein: CASRDTLTGGGTEAFF. CDR3 nucleotides: TGTGCCAGCAGGGACACCCTGACAGGGGGAGGCACTGAAGCTTTCTTT.